Detailed here is one TCR beta chain. Its specificity is unknown. CDR1 and CDR2 (germline): SGHRS, YFSETQ. After removal of 2 bases from V and 5 bases from J, the junction contained 5 bases not matched to a gene. The CDR3 is made up of 14 amino acids. These data belong to a study of beta chain features in type 1 diabetes. Points from the study as a whole: Shorter TCRB CDR3s, moderately but significantly so, marked every one of the four CD4+ subsets in Type 1 diabetes patients.

Every bit of the isolated RNA underwent reverse transcription, so sequencing read expressed TCRB transcripts. The table came from immunoSEQ multiplex PCR; TCRdb's copy has only in-frame clones and leaves some out. The repertoire holds about 240,000 clones, with more than 11% as singletons. The chain is built from TRBV5-1 and TRBJ2-7, with 9 bases identical to TRBD1. This receptor was obtained from a man aged 25 to 45 with type 1 diabetes. Source material: naive CD4+ T cells from blood. In nucleotides, the CDR3 is TGCGCCAGCAGCTTTGGGACAGGGTCCCACGAGCAGTACTTC. Translated, it gives CASSFGTGSHEQYF.